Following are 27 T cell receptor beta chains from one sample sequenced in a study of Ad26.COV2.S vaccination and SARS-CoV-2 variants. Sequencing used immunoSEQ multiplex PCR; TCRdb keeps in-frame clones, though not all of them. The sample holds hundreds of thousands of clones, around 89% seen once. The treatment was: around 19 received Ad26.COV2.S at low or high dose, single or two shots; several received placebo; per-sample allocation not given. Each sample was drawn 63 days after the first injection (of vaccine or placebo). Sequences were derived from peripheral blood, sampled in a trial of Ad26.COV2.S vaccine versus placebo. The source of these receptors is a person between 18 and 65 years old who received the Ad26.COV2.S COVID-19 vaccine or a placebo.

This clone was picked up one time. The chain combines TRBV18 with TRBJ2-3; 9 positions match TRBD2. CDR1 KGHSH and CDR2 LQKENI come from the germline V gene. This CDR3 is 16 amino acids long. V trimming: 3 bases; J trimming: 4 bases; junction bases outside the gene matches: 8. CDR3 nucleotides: TGTGCCAGCTCACCGTTAGCGGGAGCTGGGGCAGATACGCAGTATTTT. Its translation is CASSPLAGAGADTQYF.

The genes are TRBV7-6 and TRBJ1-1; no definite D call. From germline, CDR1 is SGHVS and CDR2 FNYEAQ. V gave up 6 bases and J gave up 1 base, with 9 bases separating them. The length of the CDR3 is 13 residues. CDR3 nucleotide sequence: TGTGCCAGCAGTGCGCTCCAGAACACTGAAGCTTTCTTT. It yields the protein CASSALQNTEAFF.

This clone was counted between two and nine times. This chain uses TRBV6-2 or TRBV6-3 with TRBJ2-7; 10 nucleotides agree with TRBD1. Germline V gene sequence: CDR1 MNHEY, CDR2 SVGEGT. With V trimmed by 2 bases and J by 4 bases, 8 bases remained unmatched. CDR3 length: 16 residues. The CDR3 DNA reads TGTGCCAGCAGTTACCCCCGACAGGGGGCTGAATACGAGCAGTACTTC. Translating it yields CASSYPRQGAEYEQYF.

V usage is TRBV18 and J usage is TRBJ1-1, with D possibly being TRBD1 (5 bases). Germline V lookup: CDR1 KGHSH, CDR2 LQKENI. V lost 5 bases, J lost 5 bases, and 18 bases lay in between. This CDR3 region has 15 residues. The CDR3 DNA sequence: TGTGCCAGCTCATCGGTGGGGGGAAGTCGGACTGAAGCTTTCTTT. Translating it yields CASSSVGGSRTEAFF.

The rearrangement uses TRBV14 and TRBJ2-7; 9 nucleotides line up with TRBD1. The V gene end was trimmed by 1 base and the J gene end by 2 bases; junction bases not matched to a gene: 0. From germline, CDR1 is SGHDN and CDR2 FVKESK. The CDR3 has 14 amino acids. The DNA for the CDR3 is TGTGCCAGCAGCCAAGGACAGGGGGCCTACGAGCAGTACTTC. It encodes CASSQGQGAYEQYF.

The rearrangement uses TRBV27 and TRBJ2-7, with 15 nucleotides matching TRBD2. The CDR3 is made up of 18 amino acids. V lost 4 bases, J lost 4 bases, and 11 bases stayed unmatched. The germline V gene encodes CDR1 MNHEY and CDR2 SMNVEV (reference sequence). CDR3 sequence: CASSSYLRTSGRGYEQYF. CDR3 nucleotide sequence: TGTGCCAGCAGTTCCTACCTCCGGACTAGCGGGAGGGGTTACGAGCAGTACTTC.

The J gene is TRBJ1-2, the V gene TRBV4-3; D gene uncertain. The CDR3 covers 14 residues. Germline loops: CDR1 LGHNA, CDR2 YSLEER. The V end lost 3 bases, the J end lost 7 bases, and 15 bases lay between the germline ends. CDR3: CASSHTDLRGGYTF. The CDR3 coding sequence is TGCGCCAGCAGCCATACCGACCTCCGAGGTGGCTACACCTTC.

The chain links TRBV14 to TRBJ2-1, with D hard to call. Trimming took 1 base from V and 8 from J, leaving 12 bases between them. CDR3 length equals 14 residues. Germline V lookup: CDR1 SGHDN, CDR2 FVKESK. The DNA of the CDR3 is TGTGCCAGCAGCCAAGCATCGGGTTATGATGAGCAGTTCTTC. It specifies CASSQASGYDEQFF.

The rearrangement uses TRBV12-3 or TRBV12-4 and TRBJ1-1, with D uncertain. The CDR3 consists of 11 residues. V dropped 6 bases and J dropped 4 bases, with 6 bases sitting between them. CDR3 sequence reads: CASRVTTEAFF. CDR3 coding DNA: TGTGCCAGCAGGGTGACCACTGAAGCTTTCTTT.

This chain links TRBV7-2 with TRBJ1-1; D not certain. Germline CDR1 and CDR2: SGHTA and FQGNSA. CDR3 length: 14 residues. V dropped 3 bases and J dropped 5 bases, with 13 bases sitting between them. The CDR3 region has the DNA TGTGCCAGCAGCTTCCCCTTCGGGAGTACTGAAGCTTTCTTT. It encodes CASSFPFGSTEAFF.

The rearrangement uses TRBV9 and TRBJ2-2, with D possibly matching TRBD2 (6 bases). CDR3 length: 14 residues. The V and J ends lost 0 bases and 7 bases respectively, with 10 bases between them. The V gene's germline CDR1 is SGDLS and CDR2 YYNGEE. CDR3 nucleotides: TGTGCCAGCAGCGTAGGCTGGCGGGGCGGGGAGCTGTTTTTT. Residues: CASSVGWRGGELFF.

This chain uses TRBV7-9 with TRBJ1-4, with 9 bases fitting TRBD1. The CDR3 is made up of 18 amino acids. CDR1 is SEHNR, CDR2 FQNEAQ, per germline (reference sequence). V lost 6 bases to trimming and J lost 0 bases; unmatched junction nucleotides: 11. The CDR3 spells CASSSANRGRATNEKLFF. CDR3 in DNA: TGTGCCAGCAGTTCCGCCAACAGGGGGCGGGCAACTAATGAAAAACTGTTTTTT.

Here the CDR3 DNA reads TGTGCCAGCAGCGTAGCCACGAGAAATTCACCCCTCCACTTT. This encodes CASSVATRNSPLHF. The chain links TRBV9 to TRBJ1-6; D is ambiguous. Trimming stripped 0 bases from V and 7 bases from J, with 8 bases between. Germline V gene data show CDR1 as SGDLS and CDR2 as YYNGEE. The CDR3 spans 14 residues. Variable domain in full (rest from reference TRBV9 and TRBJ1-6): DSGVTQTPKHLITATGQRVTLRCSPRSGDLSVYWYQQSLDQGLQFLIQYYNGEERAKGNILERFSAQQFPDLHSELNLSSLELGDSALYFCASSVATRNSPLHFGNGTRLTVT.

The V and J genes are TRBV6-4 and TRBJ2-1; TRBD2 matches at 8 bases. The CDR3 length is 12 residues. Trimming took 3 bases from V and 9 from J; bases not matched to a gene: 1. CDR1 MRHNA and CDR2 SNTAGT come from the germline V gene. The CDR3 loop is CASSDAGGEQFF. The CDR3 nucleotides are TGTGCCAGCAGTGATGCGGGAGGTGAGCAGTTCTTC.

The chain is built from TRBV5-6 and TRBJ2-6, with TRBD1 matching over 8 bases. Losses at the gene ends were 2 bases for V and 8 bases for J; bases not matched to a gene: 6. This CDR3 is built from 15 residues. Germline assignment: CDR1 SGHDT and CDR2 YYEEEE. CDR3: CASSFGTGGTNVLTF. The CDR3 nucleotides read TGTGCCAGCAGCTTCGGGACAGGTGGCACCAACGTCCTGACTTTC.

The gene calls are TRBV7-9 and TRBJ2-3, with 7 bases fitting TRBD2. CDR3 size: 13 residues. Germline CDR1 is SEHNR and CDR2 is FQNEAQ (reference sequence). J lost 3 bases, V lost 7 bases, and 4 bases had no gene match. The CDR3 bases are TGTGCCAGCACTTCCGGGGGGACAGATACGCAGTATTTT. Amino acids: CASTSGGTDTQYF.

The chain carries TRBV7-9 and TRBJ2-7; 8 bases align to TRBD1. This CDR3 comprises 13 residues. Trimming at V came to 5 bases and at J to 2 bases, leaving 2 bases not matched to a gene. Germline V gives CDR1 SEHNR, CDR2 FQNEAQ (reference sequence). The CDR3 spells CASSGQGTYEQYF. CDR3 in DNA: TGTGCCAGCAGCGGACAGGGAACCTACGAGCAGTACTTC.

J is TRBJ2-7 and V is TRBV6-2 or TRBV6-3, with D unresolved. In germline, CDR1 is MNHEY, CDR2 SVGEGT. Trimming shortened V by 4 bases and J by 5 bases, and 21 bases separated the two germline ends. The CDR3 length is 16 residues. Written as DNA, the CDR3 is TGTGCCAGCAGTTCATACTCGGGTATGGTCCGGGACGAGCAGTACTTC. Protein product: CASSSYSGMVRDEQYF.

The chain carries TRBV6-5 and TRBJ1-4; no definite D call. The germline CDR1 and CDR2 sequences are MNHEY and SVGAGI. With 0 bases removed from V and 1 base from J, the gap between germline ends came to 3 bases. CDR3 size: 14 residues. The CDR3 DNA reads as TGTGCCAGCAGTTACTCCAGAACTAATGAAAAACTGTTTTTT. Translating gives CASSYSRTNEKLFF.

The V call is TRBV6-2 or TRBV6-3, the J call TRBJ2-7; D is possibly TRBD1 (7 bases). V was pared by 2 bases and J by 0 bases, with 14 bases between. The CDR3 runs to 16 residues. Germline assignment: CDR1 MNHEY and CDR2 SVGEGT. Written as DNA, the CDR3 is TGTGCCAGCAGTTACCCGGGACAGACTAGCTCCTACGAGCAGTACTTC. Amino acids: CASSYPGQTSSYEQYF.

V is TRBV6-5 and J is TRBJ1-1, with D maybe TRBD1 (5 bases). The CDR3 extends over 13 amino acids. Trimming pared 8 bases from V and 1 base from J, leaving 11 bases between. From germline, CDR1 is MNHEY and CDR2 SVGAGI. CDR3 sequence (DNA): TGTGCCAGCGGCGGGAGGGGGAACACTGAAGCTTTCTTT. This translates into CASGGRGNTEAFF.

The CDR3 spells CASSLRDRGANSDTIYF. CDR3 sequence (DNA): TGCGCCAGCAGCCTCCGGGACAGGGGGGCCAATTCGGACACCATATATTTT. This chain connects TRBV5-1 to TRBJ1-3, with 11 nucleotides matching TRBD1. This CDR3 has 17 amino acids. Germline V lookup: CDR1 SGHRS, CDR2 YFSETQ. V gave up 4 bases and J gave up 8 bases; unmatched junction bases: 14.

CDR3 residues: CSGGRDNTGELFF. The CDR3 coding sequence is TGCAGCGGGGGCAGGGATAACACCGGGGAGCTGTTTTTT. The V and J genes are TRBV29-1 and TRBJ2-2, with D tentatively TRBD1 (5 bases). The length of the CDR3 is 13 residues. Looked up from germline, CDR1 is SQVTM and CDR2 is ANQGSEA. V was trimmed by 7 bases and J by 2 bases, leaving 11 bases between them.

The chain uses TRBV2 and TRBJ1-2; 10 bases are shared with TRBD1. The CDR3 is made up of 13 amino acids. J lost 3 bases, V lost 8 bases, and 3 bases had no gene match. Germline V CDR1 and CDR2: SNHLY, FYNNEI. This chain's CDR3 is CASGTGVDYGYTF. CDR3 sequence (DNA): TGTGCCAGCGGGACAGGGGTTGACTATGGCTACACCTTC. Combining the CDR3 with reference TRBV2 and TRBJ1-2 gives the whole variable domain EPEVTQTPSHQVTQMGQEVILRCVPISNHLYFYWYRQILGQKVEFLVSFYNNEISEKSEIFDDQFSVERPDGSNFTLKIRSTKLEDSAMYFCASGTGVDYGYTFGSGTRLTVV.

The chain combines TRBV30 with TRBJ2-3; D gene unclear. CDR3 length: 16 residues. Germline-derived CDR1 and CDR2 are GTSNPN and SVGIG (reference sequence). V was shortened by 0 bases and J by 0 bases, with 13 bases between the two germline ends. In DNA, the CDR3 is TGTGCCTGGAGTGTACAGTTTAGAGCTAGCACAGATACGCAGTATTTT. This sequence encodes CAWSVQFRASTDTQYF. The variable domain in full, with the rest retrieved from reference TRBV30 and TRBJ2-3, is SQTIHQWPATLVQPVGSPLSLECTVEGTSNPNLYWYRQAAGRGLQLLFYSVGIGQISSEVPQNLSASRPQDRQFILSSKKLLLSDSGFYLCAWSVQFRASTDTQYFGPGTRLTVL.

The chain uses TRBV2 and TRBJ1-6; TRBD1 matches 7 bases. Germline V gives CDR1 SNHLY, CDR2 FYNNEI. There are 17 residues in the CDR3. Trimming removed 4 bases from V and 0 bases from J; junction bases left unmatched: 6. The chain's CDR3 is CASSVDREGSYNSPLHF. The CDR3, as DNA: TGTGCCAGCAGTGTCGACAGGGAGGGCTCCTATAATTCACCCCTCCACTTT.

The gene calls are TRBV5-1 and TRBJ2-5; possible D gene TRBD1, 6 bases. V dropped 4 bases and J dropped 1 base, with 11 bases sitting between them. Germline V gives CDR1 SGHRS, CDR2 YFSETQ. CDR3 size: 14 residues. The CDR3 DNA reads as TGCGCCAGCAGCCCCGGGACACCCCAAGAGACCCAGTACTTC. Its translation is CASSPGTPQETQYF.